Detailed here is one TCR beta chain. The data stem from a study of blood T cell repertoires in COVID-19. Data came from immunoSEQ multiplex PCR; TCRdb stores just in-frame clones and leaves some out. The top ten hold less than 4% of the sample, which has roughly 160,000 clones, about 80% seen once. Looked up from germline, CDR1 is LGHNA and CDR2 is YNFKEQ. The V segment lost 5 bases and the J segment 4 bases; nucleotides outside the gene matches: 6. The CDR3 spans 15 residues. This chain links TRBV4-2 with TRBJ2-2; TRBD2 aligns across 8 bases. Sequenced: PBMCs or T cells enriched from blood (not recorded which). The clonotype comes from a woman aged 60 to 75 who had recovered from COVID-19. The CDR3 region is CASSDTGTSTGELFF. The CDR3 nucleotides are TGTGCCAGCAGCGACACCGGGACTAGCACCGGGGAGCTGTTTTTT.